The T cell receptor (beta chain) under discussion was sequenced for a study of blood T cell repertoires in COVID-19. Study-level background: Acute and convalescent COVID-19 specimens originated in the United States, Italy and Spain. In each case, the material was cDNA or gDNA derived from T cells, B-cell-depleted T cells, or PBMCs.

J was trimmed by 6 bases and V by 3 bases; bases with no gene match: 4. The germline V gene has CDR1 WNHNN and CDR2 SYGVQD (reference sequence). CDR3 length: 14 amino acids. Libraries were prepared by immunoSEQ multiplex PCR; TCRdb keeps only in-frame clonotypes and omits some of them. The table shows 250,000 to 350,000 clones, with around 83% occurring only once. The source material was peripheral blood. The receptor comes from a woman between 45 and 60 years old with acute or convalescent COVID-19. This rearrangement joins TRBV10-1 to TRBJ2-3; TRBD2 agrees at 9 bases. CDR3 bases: TGCGCCAGCAGTGAATCTCTAGCGGGGGATACGCAGTATTTT. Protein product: CASSESLAGDTQYF.